One sample yielded the 18 T cell receptor beta chains listed below, sequenced in a study of blood T cell repertoires in COVID-19. Profiling relied on immunoSEQ multiplex PCR, and the TCRdb table lists in-frame clones only, not all of them. This table holds about 180,000 clones, more than 85% found once. Sequenced input: peripheral blood. The source of these receptors is a woman aged 25 to 45 with active or convalescent COVID-19.

The rearrangement joins TRBV6-5 to TRBJ2-1; TRBD1 matches at 7 bases. Trimming at V came to 6 bases and at J to 7 bases, leaving 9 bases not matched to a gene. The length of the CDR3 is 14 residues. In germline, CDR1 is MNHEY, CDR2 SVGAGI. DNA of the CDR3: TGTGCCAGCAGGAAGGGAACAGGGGTAAATGAGCAGTTCTTC. Protein product: CASRKGTGVNEQFF.

The chain combines TRBV29-1 with TRBJ2-1; 7 bases fit TRBD2. Per germline, CDR1 SQVTM and CDR2 ANQGSEA. V shed 3 bases, J shed 9 bases, and the junction held 11 bases outside the gene matches. The CDR3 contains 14 residues. The CDR3 DNA sequence: TGCAGCGTTGAGGGTACTAGCGATTATGGTGAGCAGTTCTTC. It yields the protein CSVEGTSDYGEQFF.

The rearrangement joins TRBV5-1 to TRBJ2-3; D gene uncertain. Trimming left V 4 bases short and J 2 bases short, with 2 bases between. CDR1 and CDR2 (germline): SGHRS, YFSETQ. CDR3 length: 11 amino acids. The CDR3 loop reads CASSLTDTQYF. In nucleotides, the CDR3 is TGCGCCAGCAGCCTCACAGATACGCAGTATTTT.

V and J are TRBV28 and TRBJ1-2; TRBD1 matches at 8 bases. The CDR3 has 15 amino acids. Per the germline V gene, CDR1 is MDHEN and CDR2 is SYDVKM. V gave up 2 bases and J gave up 6 bases; unmatched junction bases: 8. The CDR3 here is CASSLNGQGRNGYTF. CDR3 DNA sequence: TGTGCCAGCAGTTTAAACGGACAGGGTAGGAATGGCTACACCTTC.

This clone has just one count. The chain employs TRBV19 and TRBJ2-1; tentatively, D is TRBD2 (7 bases). V lost 3 bases to trimming and J lost 2 bases, with 11 bases between them. Looked up from germline, CDR1 is LNHDA and CDR2 is SQIVND (reference sequence). The CDR3 totals 15 residues. The CDR3 reads CASSISGTPYNEQFF. Here the CDR3 DNA reads TGTGCCAGTAGTATCAGCGGGACACCCTACAATGAGCAGTTCTTC.

J is TRBJ2-3 and V is TRBV18, with 8 bases that match TRBD1. The ends lost 3 bases at V and 2 bases at J; junction bases unmatched: 7. The CDR3 is 16 amino acids. Per germline, CDR1 KGHSH and CDR2 LQKENI. CDR3: CASSPTQGGFTDTQYF. The CDR3 DNA reads as TGTGCCAGCTCACCTACACAGGGGGGATTCACAGATACGCAGTATTTT.

The gene calls are TRBV11-2 and TRBJ1-2, with a tentative D call TRBD1 (5 bases). V was cut by 5 bases and J by 7 bases, with 14 bases left in between. The CDR3 is 13 residues long. The germline V gene has CDR1 SGHAT and CDR2 FQNNGV. CDR3: CASSPAGGVGYTF. For the CDR3, the DNA is TGTGCCAGCAGCCCCGCGGGGGGGGTTGGCTACACCTTC.

This chain joins TRBV5-1 and TRBJ2-3; D unclear. Between the trimmed V and J ends, which lost 0 bases and 2 bases, there was a span of 7 bases. From germline, CDR1 is SGHRS and CDR2 YFSETQ. This CDR3 region has 14 residues. DNA of the CDR3: TGCGCCAGCAGCTTGGTAATCCCCACAGATACGCAGTATTTT. Residues: CASSLVIPTDTQYF. Full variable domain (remainder filled in from reference TRBV5-1 and TRBJ2-3): KAGVTQTPRYLIKTRGQQVTLSCSPISGHRSVSWYQQTPGQGLQFLFEYFSETQRNKGNFPGRFSGRQFSNSRSEMNVSTLELGDSALYLCASSLVIPTDTQYFGPGTRLTVL.

The V and J genes are TRBV5-1 and TRBJ1-2; maybe TRBD1 (5 bases). Germline CDR1 SGHRS, CDR2 YFSETQ. CDR3 length: 15 residues. The V end lost 0 bases, the J end lost 6 bases, and 15 bases lay between the germline ends. CDR3 region: CASSLGLGEANGYTF. CDR3 bases: TGCGCCAGCAGCTTGGGTTTAGGGGAAGCGAATGGCTACACCTTC.

A single count supports this clone. The V call is TRBV15, the J call TRBJ1-2; perhaps TRBD1 as D (5 bases). Between the trimmed V and J ends, which lost 0 bases and 4 bases, there was a span of 12 bases. Germline CDR1 LNHNV, CDR2 YYDKDF (reference sequence). The CDR3 extends over 15 amino acids. CDR3 protein: CATSRDRGFFYGYTF. The CDR3 DNA reads as TGTGCCACCAGCAGAGATAGGGGTTTCTTCTATGGCTACACCTTC.

The chain uses TRBV2 and TRBJ2-1, with TRBD2 matching over 8 bases. The V gene end was trimmed by 4 bases and the J gene end by 6 bases; junction bases not matched to a gene: 2. The CDR3 totals 13 residues. Germline CDR1 SNHLY, CDR2 FYNNEI. The CDR3 reads CASSAGTSNEQFF. Written as DNA, the CDR3 is TGTGCCAGCAGTGCCGGGACTAGCAATGAGCAGTTCTTC.

The chain uses TRBV28 and TRBJ2-7; perhaps TRBD2 as D (6 bases). CDR3 size: 15 residues. The V end lost 2 bases, the J end lost 2 bases, and 13 bases lay between the germline ends. Germline assignment: CDR1 MDHEN and CDR2 SYDVKM. The CDR3 protein is CASSLRLAPAYEQYF. In DNA, the CDR3 is TGTGCCAGCAGTTTACGGCTAGCGCCCGCCTACGAGCAGTACTTC.

This rearrangement joins TRBV27 to TRBJ1-2; no clear D. This CDR3 has 13 amino acids. Per the germline V gene, CDR1 is MNHEY and CDR2 is SMNVEV (reference sequence). Trimming cost V 6 bases and J 4 bases, with 12 bases left between them. The CDR3 DNA reads as TGTGCCAGCAGCACGATAGACTTCTATGGCTACACCTTC. Translated, it gives CASSTIDFYGYTF.

In this sample, this clone turned up a few times. The chain links TRBV2 to TRBJ1-5; TRBD1 aligns across 9 bases. The trim removed 6 bases at V and 7 bases at J, leaving 4 bases unmatched. From germline, CDR1 is SNHLY and CDR2 FYNNEI. The CDR3 length is 13 residues. The CDR3: CASSGTGTQPQHF. The DNA of the CDR3 is TGTGCCAGCAGCGGGACAGGGACCCAGCCCCAGCATTTT.

The sample holds one count of this clone. The rearrangement joins TRBV7-8 to TRBJ1-1, with 8 bases that match TRBD1. Trimming at V came to 4 bases and at J to 4 bases, leaving 11 bases not matched to a gene. CDR1 and CDR2 from the germline V gene are SGHVS and FQNEAQ. The CDR3 contains 16 residues. The CDR3 coding sequence is TGTGCCAGCAGCTCACTCCGGACAGGGAGGTCCACTGAAGCTTTCTTT. Amino acids: CASSSLRTGRSTEAFF.

The V call is TRBV27, the J call TRBJ2-1; 10 nucleotides align to TRBD2. Looked up from germline, CDR1 is MNHEY and CDR2 is SMNVEV (reference sequence). With 6 bases clipped from V and 4 bases from J, the junction kept 6 bases outside the gene matches. This CDR3 has 15 amino acids. CDR3 sequence: CASSQRGGPYNEQFF. CDR3 nucleotide sequence: TGTGCCAGCAGCCAGCGGGGGGGCCCTTACAATGAGCAGTTCTTC.

This clone was observed once. This chain joins TRBV5-4 and TRBJ2-1, with 8 bases that match TRBD1. From germline, CDR1 is SGHNT and CDR2 YYREEE (reference sequence). J lost 8 bases, V lost 0 bases, and 1 base had no gene match. The CDR3 is made up of 13 amino acids. This chain's CDR3 is CASSLDRGDEQFF. The CDR3 coding sequence is TGTGCCAGCAGCTTGGACAGGGGGGATGAGCAGTTCTTC.

The chain couples TRBV28 to TRBJ1-4, with a possible D match to TRBD1 (5 bases). Trimming took off 3 bases at V and 8 bases at J, with 13 bases between the two ends. The CDR3 length is 14 residues. From germline, CDR1 is MDHEN and CDR2 SYDVKM. CDR3 nucleotide sequence: TGTGCCAGCAGTTTTAAGAGGGACTTCGAAAAACTGTTTTTT. This gives the protein CASSFKRDFEKLFF. Combining the CDR3 with reference TRBV28 and TRBJ1-4 gives the whole variable domain DVKVTQSSRYLVKRTGEKVFLECVQDMDHENMFWYRQDPGLGLRLIYFSYDVKMKEKGDIPEGYSVSREKKERFSLILESASTNQTSMYLCASSFKRDFEKLFFGSGTQLSVL.